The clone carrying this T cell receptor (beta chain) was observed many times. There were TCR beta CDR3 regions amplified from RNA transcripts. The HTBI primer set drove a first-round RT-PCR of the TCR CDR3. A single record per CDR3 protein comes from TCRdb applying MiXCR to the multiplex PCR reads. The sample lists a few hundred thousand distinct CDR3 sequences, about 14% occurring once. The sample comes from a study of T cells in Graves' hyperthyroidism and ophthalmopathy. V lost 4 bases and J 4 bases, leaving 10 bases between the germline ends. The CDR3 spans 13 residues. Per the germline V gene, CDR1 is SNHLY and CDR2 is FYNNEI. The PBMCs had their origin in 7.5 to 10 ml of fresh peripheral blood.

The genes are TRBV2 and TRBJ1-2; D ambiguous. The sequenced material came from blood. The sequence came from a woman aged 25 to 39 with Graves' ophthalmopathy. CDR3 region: CASSVRAFYGYTF. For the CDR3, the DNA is TGTGCCAGCAGTGTGAGAGCTTTCTATGGCTACACCTTC.